The 12 T cell receptor beta chains below were found in one sample sequenced in a study of response to subunit inactivated influenza vaccine. TCRdb processed the RT-PCR reads anew with MiXCR; each CDR3 protein has one entry. The sample consists of 500,000 to 550,000 distinct CDR3 sequences, about 7.2% of them appearing once. This specimen consisted of PBMCs from blood, obtained roughly 24 months after vaccination. The receptor set was obtained from a man between 50 and 69 years old who received an inactivated influenza vaccine.

V gene TRBV4-2 combines with J gene TRBJ2-3; weak D call: TRBD2 (6 bases). The V end lost 10 bases, the J end lost 6 bases, and 20 bases lay between the germline ends. CDR1 and CDR2 (germline): LGHNA, YNFKEQ. The CDR3 runs 14 residues. The CDR3 region has the DNA TGTGCCACAGGGACTCCCCTCGAGCCGGATACGCAGTATTTT. Its protein is CATGTPLEPDTQYF.

This clonotype was observed at least ten times. V is TRBV3-1 and J is TRBJ2-3; D is ambiguous. This CDR3 is 15 amino acids long. V was shortened by 0 bases and J by 1 base, with 8 bases between the two germline ends. Germline CDR1 and CDR2: LGHDT and YNNKEL (reference sequence). CDR3 sequence reads: CASSQDSTGTDTQYF. In DNA, the CDR3 is TGTGCCAGCAGCCAAGACAGTACAGGCACAGATACGCAGTATTTT.

V is TRBV10-3 and J is TRBJ2-3, with TRBD2 matching over 10 bases. With V trimmed by 10 bases and J by 2 bases, 6 bases remained unmatched. The CDR3 consists of 14 residues. The V gene's germline CDR1 is ENHRY and CDR2 SYGVKD. The CDR3 here is CATASGGHTDTQYF. The CDR3 DNA reads TGTGCCACCGCTAGCGGGGGACACACAGATACGCAGTATTTT.

The chain joins TRBV9 to TRBJ2-3; either TRBD1 or TRBD2 may supply D (5 bases each). The CDR3 runs 16 residues. Trimming took 0 bases from V and 2 from J, leaving 13 bases between them. The V gene's germline CDR1 is SGDLS and CDR2 YYNGEE. CDR3 DNA sequence: TGTGCCAGCAGCGTAGGGTCCGGGGCGAACACAGATACGCAGTATTTT. It specifies CASSVGSGANTDTQYF.

This clonotype was picked up many times. V and J are TRBV20-1 and TRBJ1-2; 11 bases are shared with TRBD1. CDR3 length: 14 residues. Germline V lookup: CDR1 DFQATT, CDR2 SNEGSKA (reference sequence). This CDR3 is CILRPRTGGDGYTF. The CDR3 DNA follows: TGCATCCTAAGACCGCGGACAGGGGGCGATGGCTACACCTTC.

This clonotype was counted a few times. V and J are TRBV28 and TRBJ2-7; D ambiguous. Germline V gene lookup returns CDR1 MDHEN and CDR2 SYDVKM. The CDR3 is made up of 13 amino acids. V lost 2 bases and J 2 bases, leaving 7 bases between the germline ends. Here the CDR3 DNA reads TGTGCCAGCAGTTTAGGGGAACCCTACGAGCAGTACTTC. It codes for CASSLGEPYEQYF.

The chain couples TRBV20-1 to TRBJ1-1, with a possible D match to TRBD1 (6 bases). The V end was cut by 5 bases, the J end by 4 bases, with 11 bases between. The germline V gene has CDR1 DFQATT and CDR2 SNEGSKA (reference sequence). The CDR3 is made up of 12 amino acids. In nucleotides, the CDR3 is TGCAGTGCTTCAGCCAGGGGCACTGAAGCTTTCTTT. It translates to CSASARGTEAFF.

This clonotype has at least ten counts. The V and J genes are TRBV7-2 and TRBJ2-7; 7 positions match TRBD1. Looked up from germline, CDR1 is SGHTA and CDR2 is FQGNSA. This CDR3 contains 14 residues. V shed 4 bases, J shed 2 bases, and the junction held 5 bases outside the gene matches. The CDR3: CASSSRTGTYEQYF. The CDR3 region has the DNA TGTGCCAGCAGCTCCAGGACAGGAACCTACGAGCAGTACTTC. Full variable domain (missing parts from reference TRBV7-2 and TRBJ2-7): GAGVSQSPSNKVTEKGKDVELRCDPISGHTALYWYRQSLGQGLEFLIYFQGNSAPDKSGLPSDRFSAERTGGSVSTLTIQRTQQEDSAVYLCASSSRTGTYEQYFGPGTRLTVT.

In its sample, this clonotype was seen a few times. CDR3 residues: CASRELAGELFF. The CDR3 DNA follows: TGCGCCAGCAGGGAACTGGCCGGGGAGCTGTTTTTT. The chain carries TRBV5-1 and TRBJ2-2; D uncertain. Deletions cut 5 bases from V and 6 bases from J, with 8 bases between. There are 12 residues in the CDR3. Germline V CDR1 and CDR2: SGHRS, YFSETQ.

The gene calls are TRBV7-2 and TRBJ2-3; TRBD1 is a possible D gene (6 bases). Deletions cut 2 bases from V and 0 bases from J, with 15 bases between. Germline lookup yields CDR1 SGHTA and CDR2 FQGNSA. This CDR3 is 17 amino acids long. CDR3 sequence: CASSLLPGVTSTDTQYF. For the CDR3, the DNA is TGTGCCAGCAGCTTACTACCAGGGGTAACTAGCACAGATACGCAGTATTTT.

This clonotype was counted many times. The chain combines TRBV7-2 with TRBJ2-1, with D unresolved. Germline values: CDR1 SGHTA, CDR2 FQGNSA. The CDR3 loop spans 12 amino acids. V lost 5 bases and J 10 bases, leaving 12 bases between the germline ends. In DNA, the CDR3 is TGTGCCAGCAGCCCCCGGATTGGGGAGCAGTTCTTC. Protein product: CASSPRIGEQFF. Filled out from reference TRBV7-2 and TRBJ2-1, the complete variable domain reads GAGVSQSPSNKVTEKGKDVELRCDPISGHTALYWYRQSLGQGLEFLIYFQGNSAPDKSGLPSDRFSAERTGGSVSTLTIQRTQQEDSAVYLCASSPRIGEQFFGPGTRLTVL.

This clonotype was found many times. The chain employs TRBV18 and TRBJ1-1; 8 positions agree with TRBD1. This CDR3 is 14 amino acids long. Per germline, CDR1 KGHSH and CDR2 LQKENI. Trimming cost V 5 bases and J 3 bases; bases outside gene matches: 5. CDR3 sequence: CASSGDRQYTEAFF. The CDR3 nucleotides are TGTGCCAGCTCAGGGGACAGGCAGTACACTGAAGCTTTCTTT.